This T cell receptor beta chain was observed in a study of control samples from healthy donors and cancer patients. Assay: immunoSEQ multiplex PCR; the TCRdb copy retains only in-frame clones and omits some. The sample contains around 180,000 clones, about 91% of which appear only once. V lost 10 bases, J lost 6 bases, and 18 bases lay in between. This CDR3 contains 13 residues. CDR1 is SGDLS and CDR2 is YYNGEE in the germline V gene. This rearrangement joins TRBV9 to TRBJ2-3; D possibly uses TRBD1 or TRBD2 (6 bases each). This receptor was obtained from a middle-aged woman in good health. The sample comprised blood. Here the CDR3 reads CAGGLARSDTQYF. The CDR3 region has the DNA TGTGCCGGGGGGCTAGCAAGATCCGATACGCAGTATTTT.